The 2 T cell receptor beta chains below all came from one sample that was sequenced in a study of cytomegalovirus exposure and HLA in healthy donors (dated by TCRdb to 2017 to 2019). Library method: the immunoSEQ multiplex PCR assay. For the multiplex PCR, a mixture combining 60 forward primers for TCR Vbeta segments and 13 reverse primers for TCR Jbeta segments was used. Here the immuneACCESS table is served through TCRdb, limited to in-frame sequences with V and J called. Missing clones are a known gap in these copies; in checked studies unresolved V genes cover under half, and the rest lacks a known reason. This sample is represented by roughly 140,000 clones; 76% of them were singletons. Around 2% of the sample belongs to the ten largest clones. Sequencing used PBMCs. These receptors originate from a woman in her thirties or forties in good health and CMV-seronegative.

The J gene is TRBJ1-6, the V gene TRBV28; TRBD1 is a possible D gene (5 bases). Germline loops: CDR1 MDHEN, CDR2 SYDVKM. V lost 3 bases to trimming and J lost 4 bases, with 13 bases between them. The CDR3 is 16 residues long. The CDR3 bases are TGTGCCAGCAGTTTGTATGGACACTGGTATAATTCACCCCTCCACTTT. Encoded protein: CASSLYGHWYNSPLHF.

The V gene is TRBV28, the J gene TRBJ2-1; TRBD2 matches at 10 bases. V lost 6 bases, J lost 7 bases, and 12 bases stayed unmatched. Per the germline V gene, CDR1 is MDHEN and CDR2 is SYDVKM. The CDR3 sequence is 16 residues long. CDR3 in DNA: TGTGCCAGCAGACCCAGCGGGGGGGCCGGAGGGAATGAGCAGTTCTTC. Residues: CASRPSGGAGGNEQFF.